A single sample gave rise to the 22 T cell receptor beta chains below, sequenced in a study of post-analysis software for immune sequencing data. Regarding the study as a whole: Patients showed TRBV5-6, TRBV5-1 and TRBV20-1 among five TRBV segments more frequent than in controls.

The antigens these receptors bind are not known. The authors incorporated unique molecular identifiers into the TCR beta cDNA libraries. TCRdb processed the PCR reads anew with MiXCR; each CDR3 protein has one entry. Of 820,000 or so distinct CDR3 sequences in the sample, around 50% were seen once. Sequenced: blood. The receptors here all came from a girl between 10 and 17 years old with multiple sclerosis.

A few counts support this clonotype. The rearrangement joins TRBV29-1 to TRBJ2-7; TRBD2 aligns across 9 bases. V gave up 6 bases and J gave up 0 bases; unmatched junction bases: 9. The CDR3 sequence is 15 residues long. The germline CDR1 and CDR2 sequences are SQVTM and ANQGSEA. CDR3 coding DNA: TGCAGCGTCCACCCAGCGGGGGGTCTCTCCTACGAGCAGTACTTC. Translation gives CSVHPAGGLSYEQYF.

J is TRBJ2-5 and V is TRBV18; no definite D call. The CDR3 is 14 residues long. Germline loops: CDR1 KGHSH, CDR2 LQKENI. V gave up 4 bases and J gave up 2 bases, with 11 bases separating them. The CDR3 DNA sequence: TGTGCCAGCTCACGACCCAGCCAGCAAGAGACCCAGTACTTC. This sequence encodes CASSRPSQQETQYF.

CDR3 region: CASSIESGHNYEQYF. For the CDR3, the DNA is TGTGCCAGCAGCATCGAATCGGGACACAATTACGAGCAGTACTTC. The chain couples TRBV7-3 to TRBJ2-7; D might be TRBD1 (6 bases). The CDR3 consists of 15 residues. V lost 5 bases to trimming and J lost 4 bases, with 18 bases between them. CDR1 and CDR2 (germline): SGHTA, FQGTGA.

This clonotype was found a few times. The chain combines TRBV27 with TRBJ2-7, with a tentative D call TRBD1 (7 bases). Germline CDR1 and CDR2: MNHEY and SMNVEV (reference sequence). The CDR3 is 15 residues long. V was clipped by 6 bases and J by 2 bases, with 17 bases between them. The CDR3 loop is CASSPQGGNTYEQYF. DNA of the CDR3: TGTGCCAGCAGCCCCCAGGGGGGAAACACCTACGAGCAGTACTTC.

The chain recombines TRBV7-9 with TRBJ2-7, with 8 nucleotides matching TRBD2. Germline loops: CDR1 SEHNR, CDR2 FQNEAQ (reference sequence). There are 14 residues in the CDR3. Trimming took 3 bases from V and 4 from J; bases not matched to a gene: 5. The chain's CDR3 is CASSFETSEYEQYF. The CDR3 nucleotides are TGTGCCAGCAGCTTCGAGACTAGCGAATACGAGCAGTACTTC. Full variable domain (remainder filled in from reference TRBV7-9 and TRBJ2-7): DTGVSQNPRHKITKRGQNVTFRCDPISEHNRLYWYRQTLGQGPEFLTYFQNEAQLEKSRLLSDRFSAERPKGSFSTLEIQRTEQGDSAMYLCASSFETSEYEQYFGPGTRLTVT.

Points on this clonotype: The germline gene is not matched at one end of the junction; a read error may be the cause. The V and J genes are TRBV7-9 and TRBJ2-5, with 9 bases fitting TRBD2. Germline V gene lookup returns CDR1 SEHNR and CDR2 FQNEAQ (reference sequence). The CDR3 runs to 17 residues. The CDR3 reads CASTPGSAGGLQGTQYF. For the CDR3, the DNA is TGTGCCAGCACCCCGGGGTCAGCGGGAGGACTCCAAGGGACCCAGTACTTC. Full variable domain (outside the CDR3, taken from reference TRBV7-9 and TRBJ2-5): DTGVSQNPRHKITKRGQNVTFRCDPISEHNRLYWYRQTLGQGPEFLTYFQNEAQLEKSRLLSDRFSAERPKGSFSTLEIQRTEQGDSAMYLCASTPGSAGGLQGTQYFGPGTRLLVL.

The V call is TRBV7-6, the J call TRBJ2-1; 11 bases are shared with TRBD2. Germline CDR1 reads SGHVS; CDR2 reads FNYEAQ. This CDR3 spans 16 amino acids. Unmatched junction bases numbered 9, after V lost 5 bases and J lost 6 bases. The CDR3 nucleotides read TGTGCCAGCAGCCCAAGTAGCGGGGGGGCCTTCAATGAGCAGTTCTTC. Translated: CASSPSSGGAFNEQFF. Supplemented by reference TRBV7-6 and TRBJ2-1, the full variable domain reads GAGVSQSPRYKVTKRGQDVALRCDPISGHVSLYWYRQALGQGPEFLTYFNYEAQQDKSGLPNDRFSAERPEGSISTLTIQRTEQRDSAMYRCASSPSSGGAFNEQFFGPGTRLTVL.

The chain's CDR3 is CSVERLAGTDTQYF. The CDR3 bases are TGCAGCGTTGAACGCCTAGCGGGCACAGATACGCAGTATTTT. V and J are TRBV29-1 and TRBJ2-3; TRBD2 agrees at 7 bases. Germline assignment: CDR1 SQVTM and CDR2 ANQGSEA. The CDR3 is made up of 14 amino acids. Germline trimming cut 2 bases from V and 1 base from J; bases unmatched to any gene: 3.

The V gene is TRBV20-1, the J gene TRBJ1-2; no definite D call. V was cut by 0 bases and J by 7 bases, with 3 bases left in between. The CDR3 is made up of 10 amino acids. CDR1 and CDR2 from the germline V gene are DFQATT and SNEGSKA (reference sequence). CDR3 sequence reads: CSARDPGYTF. The CDR3 coding sequence is TGCAGTGCTAGAGACCCTGGCTACACCTTC.

The chain uses TRBV29-1 and TRBJ2-7; D perhaps matches TRBD1 (6 bases). Germline V gives CDR1 SQVTM, CDR2 ANQGSEA. The CDR3 is 14 amino acids. V was trimmed by 0 bases and J by 4 bases, leaving 13 bases between them. This CDR3 is CSVEDRATGYEQYF. CDR3 coding DNA: TGCAGCGTTGAAGATCGTGCGACAGGATACGAGCAGTACTTC.

This clonotype was found a few times. This chain connects TRBV9 to TRBJ2-7; 13 bases are shared with TRBD2. Looked up from germline, CDR1 is SGDLS and CDR2 is YYNGEE. The CDR3 contains 15 residues. After removal of 0 bases from V and 4 bases from J, the junction contained 1 base not matched to a gene. CDR3 protein: CASSVGLAGGYEQYF. CDR3 bases: TGTGCCAGCAGCGTAGGACTAGCGGGAGGATACGAGCAGTACTTC.

The chain employs TRBV6-6 and TRBJ1-2; D remains ambiguous. V gave up 5 bases and J gave up 3 bases, with 16 bases separating them. This CDR3 contains 15 residues. The germline V gene has CDR1 MNHNY and CDR2 SVGAGI (reference sequence). The CDR3 reads CASSLTTLPYYGYTF. CDR3 in DNA: TGTGCCAGCAGTCTGACGACCCTTCCTTACTATGGCTACACCTTC.

The chain has TRBV7-3 and TRBJ2-1; D tentatively reads TRBD1 or TRBD2 (5 bases each). The length of the CDR3 is 14 residues. In germline, CDR1 is SGHTA, CDR2 FQGTGA. The V and J ends lost 2 bases and 6 bases respectively, with 11 bases between them. CDR3 residues: CASSLVPGRNEQFF. CDR3 coding DNA: TGTGCCAGCAGCTTAGTCCCGGGACGCAATGAGCAGTTCTTC.

This clonotype occurred a few times. The chain links TRBV29-1 to TRBJ2-3; 8 bases agree with TRBD2. The germline CDR1 and CDR2 sequences are SQVTM and ANQGSEA. The length of the CDR3 is 14 residues. Trimming removed 4 bases from V and 2 bases from J; junction bases left unmatched: 5. The CDR3 DNA reads as TGCAGCGTTGGGGCGGGAGGAAACACAGATACGCAGTATTTT. Its translation is CSVGAGGNTDTQYF.

This clonotype was recorded a few times. The chain has TRBV6-1 and TRBJ2-5; D unresolved. This CDR3 comprises 16 residues. Trimming stripped 6 bases from V and 1 base from J, with 18 bases between. Looked up from germline, CDR1 is MNHNS and CDR2 is SASEGT. The CDR3 loop reads CASSPPVRVGQETQYF. The CDR3 bases are TGTGCCAGCAGCCCCCCCGTAAGGGTGGGCCAAGAGACCCAGTACTTC.

The chain links TRBV28 to TRBJ2-4; D is uncertain. Germline loops: CDR1 MDHEN, CDR2 SYDVKM. There are 12 residues in the CDR3. V was clipped by 3 bases and J by 6 bases, with 6 bases between them. The DNA of the CDR3 is TGTGCCAGCAGTTTGCTCCGAAACATTCAGTACTTC. It yields the protein CASSLLRNIQYF.

The chain couples TRBV5-1 to TRBJ2-5, with 7 bases lining up with TRBD1. CDR1 SGHRS and CDR2 YFSETQ come from the germline V gene. There are 16 residues in the CDR3. The V segment lost 4 bases and the J segment 0 bases; nucleotides outside the gene matches: 9. The CDR3 region is CASSPRRDSNQETQYF. CDR3 in DNA: TGCGCCAGCAGCCCGCGCCGGGACAGCAACCAAGAGACCCAGTACTTC.

This chain uses TRBV7-3 with TRBJ1-1, with D possibly TRBD1 on 6 matching bases. The CDR3 is 16 residues long. The germline CDR1 and CDR2 sequences are SGHTA and FQGTGA. The ends were cut back, 0 bases at V and 1 base at J, with 12 bases in the middle. The chain's CDR3 is CASSLTGGRANTEAFF. The DNA for the CDR3 is TGTGCCAGCAGCTTAACTGGGGGCCGGGCGAACACTGAAGCTTTCTTT.

The chain employs TRBV6-5 and TRBJ2-1; TRBD2 is a possible D gene (5 bases). The CDR3 length is 11 residues. Looked up from germline, CDR1 is MNHEY and CDR2 is SVGAGI. Deletions cut 6 bases from V and 11 bases from J, with 11 bases between. The DNA of the CDR3 is TGTGCCAGCAGGGATAGCGTAAAGCAGTTCTTC. The encoded protein is CASRDSVKQFF.

This clonotype occurred a few times. V usage is TRBV12-3 or TRBV12-4 and J usage is TRBJ1-1; D is ambiguous. The CDR3 length is 12 residues. With 8 bases removed from V and 11 bases from J, the gap between germline ends came to 18 bases. The CDR3 region is CASALGPMSAFF. The CDR3 region has the DNA TGTGCCAGCGCCCTAGGGCCTATGAGCGCTTTCTTT.

The table lists this clonotype with a few counts. V usage is TRBV12-3 or TRBV12-4 and J usage is TRBJ1-2; D uncertain. V was cut by 6 bases and J by 4 bases, with 15 bases left in between. CDR3 length: 14 residues. The CDR3 spells CASSQSGLSYGYTF. CDR3 sequence (DNA): TGTGCCAGCAGCCAATCGGGCCTCTCCTATGGCTACACCTTC.

The rearrangement joins TRBV7-8 to TRBJ2-7; TRBD1 matches at 8 bases. This CDR3 is built from 13 residues. Trimming at V came to 10 bases and at J to 2 bases, leaving 7 bases not matched to a gene. Per germline, CDR1 SGHVS and CDR2 FQNEAQ. CDR3 sequence reads: CATSGGYTYEQYF. The CDR3 DNA follows: TGTGCCACATCAGGGGGCTACACCTACGAGCAGTACTTC.